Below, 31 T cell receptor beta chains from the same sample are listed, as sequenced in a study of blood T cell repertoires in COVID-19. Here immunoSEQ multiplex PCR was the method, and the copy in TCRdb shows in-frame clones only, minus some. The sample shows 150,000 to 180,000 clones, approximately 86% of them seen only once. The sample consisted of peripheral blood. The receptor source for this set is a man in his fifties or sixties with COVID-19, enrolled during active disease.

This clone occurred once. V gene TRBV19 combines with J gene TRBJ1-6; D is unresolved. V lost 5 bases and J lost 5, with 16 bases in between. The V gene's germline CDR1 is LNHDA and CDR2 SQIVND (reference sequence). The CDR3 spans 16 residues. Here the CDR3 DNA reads TGTGCCAGTAGTTGGGCGGGGTCTCGGGATAATTCACCCCTCCACTTT. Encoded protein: CASSWAGSRDNSPLHF.

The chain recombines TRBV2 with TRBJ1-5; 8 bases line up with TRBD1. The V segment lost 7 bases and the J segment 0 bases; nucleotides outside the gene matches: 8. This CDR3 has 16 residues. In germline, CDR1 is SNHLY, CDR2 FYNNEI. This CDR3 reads CASTRAGGYSNQPQHF. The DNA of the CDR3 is TGTGCCAGCACCAGGGCAGGGGGCTATAGCAATCAGCCCCAGCATTTT. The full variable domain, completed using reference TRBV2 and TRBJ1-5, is EPEVTQTPSHQVTQMGQEVILRCVPISNHLYFYWYRQILGQKVEFLVSFYNNEISEKSEIFDDQFSVERPDGSNFTLKIRSTKLEDSAMYFCASTRAGGYSNQPQHFGDGTRLSIL.

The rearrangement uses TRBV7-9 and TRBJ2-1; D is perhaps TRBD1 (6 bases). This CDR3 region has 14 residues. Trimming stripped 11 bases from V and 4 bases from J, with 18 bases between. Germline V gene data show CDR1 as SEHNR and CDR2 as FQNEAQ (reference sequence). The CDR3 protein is CAGPGRGGYNEQFF. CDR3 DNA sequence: TGTGCCGGACCAGGGCGAGGGGGATACAATGAGCAGTTCTTC. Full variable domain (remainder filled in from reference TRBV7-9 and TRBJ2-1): DTGVSQNPRHKITKRGQNVTFRCDPISEHNRLYWYRQTLGQGPEFLTYFQNEAQLEKSRLLSDRFSAERPKGSFSTLEIQRTEQGDSAMYLCAGPGRGGYNEQFFGPGTRLTVL.

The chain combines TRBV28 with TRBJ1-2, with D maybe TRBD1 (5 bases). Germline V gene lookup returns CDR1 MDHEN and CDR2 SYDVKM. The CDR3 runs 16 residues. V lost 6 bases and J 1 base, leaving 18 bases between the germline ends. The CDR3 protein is CASREGGGTSNYGYTF. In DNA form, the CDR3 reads TGTGCCAGCAGGGAGGGTGGGGGGACCAGTAACTATGGCTACACCTTC.

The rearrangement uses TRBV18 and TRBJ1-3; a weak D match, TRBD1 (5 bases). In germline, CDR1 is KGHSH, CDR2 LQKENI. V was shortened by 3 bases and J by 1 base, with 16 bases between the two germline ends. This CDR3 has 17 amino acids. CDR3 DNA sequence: TGTGCCAGCTCACCGTACAAGTTACAGGTTTCTGGAAACACCATATATTTT. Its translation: CASSPYKLQVSGNTIYF.

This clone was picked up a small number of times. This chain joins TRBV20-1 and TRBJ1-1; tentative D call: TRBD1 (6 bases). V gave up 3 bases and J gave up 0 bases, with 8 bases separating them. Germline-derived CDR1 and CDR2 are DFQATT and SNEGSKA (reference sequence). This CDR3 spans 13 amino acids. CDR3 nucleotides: TGCAGTGCTAGTAACAGGGTGAACACTGAAGCTTTCTTT. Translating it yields CSASNRVNTEAFF.

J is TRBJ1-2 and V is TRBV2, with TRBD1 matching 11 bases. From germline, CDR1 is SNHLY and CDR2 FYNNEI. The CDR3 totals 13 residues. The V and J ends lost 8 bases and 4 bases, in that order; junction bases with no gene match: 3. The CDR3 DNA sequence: TGTGCCAGCCAGGGACAGGGGGTCTATGGCTACACCTTC. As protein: CASQGQGVYGYTF.

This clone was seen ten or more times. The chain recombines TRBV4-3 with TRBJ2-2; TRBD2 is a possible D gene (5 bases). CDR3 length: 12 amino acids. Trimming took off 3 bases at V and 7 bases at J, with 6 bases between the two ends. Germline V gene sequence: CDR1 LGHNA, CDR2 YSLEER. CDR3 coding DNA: TGCGCCAGCAGCCAGGAGGTCGGGGAGCTGTTTTTT. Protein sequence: CASSQEVGELFF.

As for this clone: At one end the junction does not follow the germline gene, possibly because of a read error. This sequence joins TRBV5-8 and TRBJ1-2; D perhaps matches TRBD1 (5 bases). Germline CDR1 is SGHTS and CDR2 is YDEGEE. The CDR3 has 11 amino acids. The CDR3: CASSIRQPTYF. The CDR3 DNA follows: TGTGCCAGCAGTATTCGACAGCCCACTTACTTC. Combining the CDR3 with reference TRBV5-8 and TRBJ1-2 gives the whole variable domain EAGVTQSPTHLIKTRGQQATLRCSPISGHTSVYWYQQALGLGLQFLLWYDEGEERNRGNFPPRFSGRQFPNYSSELNVNALELEDSALYLCASSIRQPTYFGSGTRLTVV.

The CDR3 loop reads CASSYSNRGSYGYTF. DNA of the CDR3: TGTGCCAGCAGTTACTCTAATCGGGGGTCTTATGGCTACACCTTC. V and J are TRBV6-5 and TRBJ1-2, with D perhaps TRBD1 (5 bases). This CDR3 is 15 amino acids long. Germline lookup yields CDR1 MNHEY and CDR2 SVGAGI. V gave up 0 bases and J gave up 5 bases, with 13 bases separating them.

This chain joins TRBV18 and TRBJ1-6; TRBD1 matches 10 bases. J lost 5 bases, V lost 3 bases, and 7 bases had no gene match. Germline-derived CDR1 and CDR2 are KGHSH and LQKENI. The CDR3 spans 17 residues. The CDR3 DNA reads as TGTGCCAGCTCACCGATGACAGGGGGCCGACATAATTCACCCCTCCACTTT. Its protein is CASSPMTGGRHNSPLHF.

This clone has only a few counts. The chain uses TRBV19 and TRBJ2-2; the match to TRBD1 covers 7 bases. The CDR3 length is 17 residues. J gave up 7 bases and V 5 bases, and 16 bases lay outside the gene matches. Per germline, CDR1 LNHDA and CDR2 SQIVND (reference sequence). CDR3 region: CASSLDRERTLGGELFF. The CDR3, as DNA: TGTGCCAGTAGTCTCGACAGGGAGAGGACCCTAGGCGGGGAGCTGTTTTTT.

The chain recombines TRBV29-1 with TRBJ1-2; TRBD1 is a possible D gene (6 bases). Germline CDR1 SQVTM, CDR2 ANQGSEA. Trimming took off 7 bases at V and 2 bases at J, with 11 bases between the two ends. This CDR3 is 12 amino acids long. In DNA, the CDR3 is TGCAGCGGAAGGACAGACAACTATGGCTACACCTTC. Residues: CSGRTDNYGYTF.

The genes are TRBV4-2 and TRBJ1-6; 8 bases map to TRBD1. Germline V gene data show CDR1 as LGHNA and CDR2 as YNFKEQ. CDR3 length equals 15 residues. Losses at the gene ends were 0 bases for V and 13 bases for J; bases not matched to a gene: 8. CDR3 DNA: TGTGCCAGCAGCCAAGATCAGGGGGCCCCTTGGCCCCTCCACTTT. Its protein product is CASSQDQGAPWPLHF.

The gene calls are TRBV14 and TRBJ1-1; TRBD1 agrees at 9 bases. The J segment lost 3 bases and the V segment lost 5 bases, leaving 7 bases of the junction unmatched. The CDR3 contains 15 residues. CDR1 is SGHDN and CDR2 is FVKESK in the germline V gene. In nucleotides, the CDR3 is TGTGCCAGCAGCGACTACAGGGGGCCAGACACTGAAGCTTTCTTT. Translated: CASSDYRGPDTEAFF.

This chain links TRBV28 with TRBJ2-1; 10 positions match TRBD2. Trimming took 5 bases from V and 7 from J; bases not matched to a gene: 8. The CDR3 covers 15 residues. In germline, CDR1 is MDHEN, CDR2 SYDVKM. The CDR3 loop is CASSARGAGGNEQFF. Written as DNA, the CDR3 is TGTGCCAGCAGTGCCCGAGGAGCGGGGGGGAATGAGCAGTTCTTC. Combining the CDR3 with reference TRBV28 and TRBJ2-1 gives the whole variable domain DVKVTQSSRYLVKRTGEKVFLECVQDMDHENMFWYRQDPGLGLRLIYFSYDVKMKEKGDIPEGYSVSREKKERFSLILESASTNQTSMYLCASSARGAGGNEQFFGPGTRLTVL.

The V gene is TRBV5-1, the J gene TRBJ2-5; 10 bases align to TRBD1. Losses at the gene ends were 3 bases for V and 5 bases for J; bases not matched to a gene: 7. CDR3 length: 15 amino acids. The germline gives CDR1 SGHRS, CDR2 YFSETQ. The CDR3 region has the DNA TGCGCCAGCAGCTCCGGGACAGGGGCAGGGGAGACCCAGTACTTC. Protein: CASSSGTGAGETQYF.

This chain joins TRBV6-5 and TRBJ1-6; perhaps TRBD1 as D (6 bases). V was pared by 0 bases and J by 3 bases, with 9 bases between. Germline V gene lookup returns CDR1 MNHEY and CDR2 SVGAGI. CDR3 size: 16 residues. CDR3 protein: CASSYSQGNYNSPLHF. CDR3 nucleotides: TGTGCCAGCAGTTACTCTCAGGGGAACTATAATTCACCCCTCCACTTT.

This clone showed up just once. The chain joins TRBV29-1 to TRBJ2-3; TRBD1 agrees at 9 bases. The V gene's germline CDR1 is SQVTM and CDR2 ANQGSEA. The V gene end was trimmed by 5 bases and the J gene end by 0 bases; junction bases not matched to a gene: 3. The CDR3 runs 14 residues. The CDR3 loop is CSVTGQGSTDTQYF. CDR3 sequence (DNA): TGCAGCGTTACGGGACAGGGAAGCACAGATACGCAGTATTTT.

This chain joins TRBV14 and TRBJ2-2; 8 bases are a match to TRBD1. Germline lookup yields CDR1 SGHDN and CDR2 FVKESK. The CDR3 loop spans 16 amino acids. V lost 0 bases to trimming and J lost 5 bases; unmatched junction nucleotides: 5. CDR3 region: CASSQEAGGYTGELFF. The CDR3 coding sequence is TGTGCCAGCAGCCAAGAGGCAGGGGGCTATACCGGGGAGCTGTTTTTT. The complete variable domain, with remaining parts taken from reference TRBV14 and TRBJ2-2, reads EAGVTQFPSHSVIEKGQTVTLRCDPISGHDNLYWYRRVMGKEIKFLLHFVKESKQDESGMPNNRFLAERTGGTYSTLKVQPAELEDSGVYFCASSQEAGGYTGELFFGEGSRLTVL.

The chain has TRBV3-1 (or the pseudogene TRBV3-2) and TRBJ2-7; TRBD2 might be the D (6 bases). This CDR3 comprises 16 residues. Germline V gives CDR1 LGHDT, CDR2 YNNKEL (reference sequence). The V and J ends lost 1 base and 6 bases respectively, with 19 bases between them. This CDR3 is CASSQGVGRWSGEQYF. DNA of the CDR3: TGTGCCAGCAGCCAAGGTGTCGGGAGATGGTCGGGCGAGCAGTACTTC.

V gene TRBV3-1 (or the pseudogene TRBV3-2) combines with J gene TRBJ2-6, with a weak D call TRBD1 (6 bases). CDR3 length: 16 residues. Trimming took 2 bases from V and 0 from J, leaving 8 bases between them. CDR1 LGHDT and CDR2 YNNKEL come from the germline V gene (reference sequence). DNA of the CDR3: TGTGCCAGCAGCCAACGGACAGCCTCTGGGGCCAACGTCCTGACTTTC. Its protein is CASSQRTASGANVLTF.

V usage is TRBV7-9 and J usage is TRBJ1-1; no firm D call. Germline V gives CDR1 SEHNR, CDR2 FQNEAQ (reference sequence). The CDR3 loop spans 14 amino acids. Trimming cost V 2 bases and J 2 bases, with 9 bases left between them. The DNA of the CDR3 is TGTGCCAGCAGCTTACCACTTATTAACACTGAAGCTTTCTTT. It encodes CASSLPLINTEAFF.

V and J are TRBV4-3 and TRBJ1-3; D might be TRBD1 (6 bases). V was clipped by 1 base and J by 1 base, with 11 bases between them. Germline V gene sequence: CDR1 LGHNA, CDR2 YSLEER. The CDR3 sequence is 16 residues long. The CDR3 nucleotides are TGCGCCAGCAGCCAAGGCCTTCAGGGGTCTGGAAACACCATATATTTT. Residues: CASSQGLQGSGNTIYF.

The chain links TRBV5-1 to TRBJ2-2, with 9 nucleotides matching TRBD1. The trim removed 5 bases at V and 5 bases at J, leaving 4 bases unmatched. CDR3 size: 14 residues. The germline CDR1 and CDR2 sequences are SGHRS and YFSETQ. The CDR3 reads CASRPGTGTGELFF. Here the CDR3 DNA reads TGCGCCAGCAGGCCCGGGACAGGGACCGGGGAGCTGTTTTTT.

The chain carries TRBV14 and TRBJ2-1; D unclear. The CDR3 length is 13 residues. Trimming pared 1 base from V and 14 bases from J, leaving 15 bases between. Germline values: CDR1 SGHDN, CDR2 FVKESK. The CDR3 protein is CASSQVSGQKEFF. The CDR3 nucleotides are TGTGCCAGCAGCCAAGTGTCAGGCCAAAAGGAGTTCTTC.

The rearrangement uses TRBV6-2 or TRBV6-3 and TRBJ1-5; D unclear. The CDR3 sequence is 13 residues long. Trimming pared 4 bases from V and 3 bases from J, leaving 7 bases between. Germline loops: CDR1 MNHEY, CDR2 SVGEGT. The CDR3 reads CASSSVSNQPQHF. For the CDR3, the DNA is TGTGCCAGCAGTTCGGTCTCCAATCAGCCCCAGCATTTT.

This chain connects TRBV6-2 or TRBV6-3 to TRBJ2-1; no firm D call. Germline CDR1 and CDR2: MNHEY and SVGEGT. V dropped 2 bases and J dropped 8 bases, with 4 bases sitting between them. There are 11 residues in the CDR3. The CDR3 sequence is CASSYGHEQFF. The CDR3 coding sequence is TGTGCCAGCAGTTACGGCCATGAGCAGTTCTTC.

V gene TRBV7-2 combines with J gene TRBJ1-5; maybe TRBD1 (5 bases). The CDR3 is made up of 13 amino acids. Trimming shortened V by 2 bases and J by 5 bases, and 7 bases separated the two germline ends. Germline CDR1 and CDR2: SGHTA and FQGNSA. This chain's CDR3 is CASSLTRDQPQHF. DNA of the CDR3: TGTGCCAGCAGCTTAACCAGGGATCAGCCCCAGCATTTT.

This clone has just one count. CDR3 residues: CASSTGRRVAQPQHF. The CDR3, as DNA: TGTGCCAGCAGTACGGGCCGCAGGGTAGCTCAGCCCCAGCATTTT. J is TRBJ1-5 and V is TRBV28; possibly TRBD1 for D (5 bases). V was pared by 5 bases and J by 6 bases, with 17 bases between. The CDR3 runs to 15 residues. Germline values: CDR1 MDHEN, CDR2 SYDVKM.

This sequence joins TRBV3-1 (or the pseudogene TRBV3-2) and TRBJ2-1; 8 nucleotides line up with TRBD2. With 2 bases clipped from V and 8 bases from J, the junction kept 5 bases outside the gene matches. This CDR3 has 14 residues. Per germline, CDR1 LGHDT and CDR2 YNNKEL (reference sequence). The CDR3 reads CASSQYGRAHEQFF. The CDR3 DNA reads TGTGCCAGCAGCCAATACGGGAGGGCCCATGAGCAGTTCTTC.